This T cell receptor beta chain was sequenced in a study of blood T cell repertoires in COVID-19. Study-wide context: Samples came from the United States, Italy and Spain, spanning acute and convalescent COVID-19. T cells, B-cell-depleted T cells, or PBMCs supplied cDNA or gDNA.

CDR1 is LNHDA and CDR2 is SQIVND in the germline V gene (reference sequence). This CDR3 is 12 amino acids long. The germline V and J ends were trimmed by 7 bases and 5 bases, with 11 bases remaining between them. Per the authors' pipeline: Reference gene primer amplification in the assay estimated nucleated cell counts. Generated by immunoSEQ multiplex PCR, the TCRdb table keeps only in-frame clones and is missing some. V and J calls and clone size are copied from that table; D and trimming were computed from the DNA. The table lists about 280,000 clones, roughly 87% of them singletons. The TCR originated in a woman in her 50s who had recovered from COVID-19. The chain employs TRBV19 and TRBJ1-2; D gene uncertain. The specimen was peripheral blood. DNA for the CDR3: TGTGCCAGTAATGAGGGTCAATATGGCTACACCTTC. It encodes CASNEGQYGYTF.